This record looks at one T cell receptor beta chain sequence and its context. The data were taken from a study of Graves' ophthalmopathy and Graves' hyperthyroidism. Study overall: Investigators collected peripheral blood at initial diagnosis, before any treatment was given.

V lost 4 bases to trimming and J lost 4 bases; unmatched junction nucleotides: 6. CDR3 length equals 14 residues. Germline V gene sequence: CDR1 SQVTM, CDR2 ANQGSEA. In this cohort, patients with other autoimmune diseases, uncontrolled infections, pregnancy or lactation were excluded. The authors amplified TCR beta CDR3 regions from RNA transcripts. HTBI primers were employed in first-round RT-PCR, then a second-round multiplex PCR followed. TCRdb re-called the multiplex PCR reads with MiXCR, one entry per CDR3 protein. The sample consists of about 740,000 distinct CDR3 sequences, approximately 40% of them appearing once.

Sequenced: peripheral blood. V is TRBV29-1 and J is TRBJ1-3; TRBD1 aligns across 8 bases. The source is an adult man with Graves' ophthalmopathy. For the CDR3, the DNA is TGCAGCGTTGCCTCGACAGGGGCCGGAAACACCATATATTTT. This translates into CSVASTGAGNTIYF.